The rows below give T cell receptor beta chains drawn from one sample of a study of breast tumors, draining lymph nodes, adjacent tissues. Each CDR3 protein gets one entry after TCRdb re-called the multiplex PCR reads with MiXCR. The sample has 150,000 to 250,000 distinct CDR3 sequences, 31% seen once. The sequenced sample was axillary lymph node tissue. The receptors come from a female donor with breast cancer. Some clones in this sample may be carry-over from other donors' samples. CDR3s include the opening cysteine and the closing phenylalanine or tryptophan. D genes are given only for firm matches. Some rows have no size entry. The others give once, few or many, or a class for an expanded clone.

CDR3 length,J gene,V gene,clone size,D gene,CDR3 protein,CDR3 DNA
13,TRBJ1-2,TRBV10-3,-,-,CAISESVGSAYTF,TGTGCCATCAGTGAGTCGGTAGGATCGGCCTACACCTTC
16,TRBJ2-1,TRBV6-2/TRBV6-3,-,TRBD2,CASRTRTSGRSNKQFF,TGTGCCAGCAGAACCCGGACTAGCGGGAGGAGCAATAAGCAGTTCTTC
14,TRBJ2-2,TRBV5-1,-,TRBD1,CASRPGTGTGELFF,TGCGCCAGCAGACCTGGGACAGGGACCGGGGAGCTGTTTTTT
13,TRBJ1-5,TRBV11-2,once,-,CASGARGNQPQHF,TGTGCCAGCGGGGCACGGGGCAATCAGCCCCAGCATTTT
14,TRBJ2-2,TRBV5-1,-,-,CASSPGMNTGELFF,TGCGCCAGCAGCCCTGGGATGAACACCGGGGAGCTGTTTTTT
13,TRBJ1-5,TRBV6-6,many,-,CASSYEGYQPQHF,TGTGCCAGCAGTTACGAGGGCTATCAGCCCCAGCATTTT
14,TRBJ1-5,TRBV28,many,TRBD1,CASTLGQGHQPQHF,TGTGCCAGCACCCTGGGACAGGGACATCAGCCCCAGCATTTT
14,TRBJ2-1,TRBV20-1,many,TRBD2,CSARVGGLEDEQFF,TGCAGTGCTAGAGTCGGGGGACTAGAGGATGAGCAGTTCTTC
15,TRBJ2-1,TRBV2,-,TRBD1,CASGGGQGAMNEQFF,TGTGCCAGCGGTGGAGGACAGGGGGCAATGAATGAGCAGTTCTTC
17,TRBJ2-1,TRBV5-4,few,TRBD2,CASSLAPSGGGGNEQFF,TGTGCCAGCAGCCTGGCCCCTAGCGGGGGGGGAGGCAATGAGCAGTTCTTC
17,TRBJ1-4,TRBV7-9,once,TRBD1,CASSFWTGGVGTEKLFF,TGTGCCAGCAGCTTTTGGACAGGGGGCGTTGGCACTGAAAAACTGTTTTTT
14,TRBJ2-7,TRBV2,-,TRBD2,CASSPAGGPQEQYF,TGTGCCAGCAGTCCAGCGGGGGGGCCGCAGGAGCAGTACTTC
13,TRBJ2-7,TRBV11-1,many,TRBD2,CASRLAVSYEQYF,TGTGCCAGCAGACTAGCGGTCTCCTACGAGCAGTACTTC
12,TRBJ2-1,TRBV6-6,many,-,CASSYGTNEQFF,TGTGCCAGCAGTTACGGTACAAATGAGCAGTTCTTC
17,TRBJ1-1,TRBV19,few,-,CASSIVGRRVANTEAFF,TGTGCCAGTAGTATTGTGGGTCGCAGGGTGGCGAACACTGAAGCTTTCTTT
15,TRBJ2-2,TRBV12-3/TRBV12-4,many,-,CASSLQGGSTGELFF,TGTGCCAGCAGTTTACAGGGTGGTAGCACCGGGGAGCTGTTTTTT
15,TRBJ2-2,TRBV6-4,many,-,CASSDRGYPIGELFF,TGTGCCAGCAGTGACAGGGGGTACCCGATCGGGGAGCTGTTTTTT
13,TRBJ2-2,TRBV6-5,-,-,CASSQGGGRELFF,TGTGCCAGCAGTCAGGGGGGGGGCCGGGAGCTGTTTTTT
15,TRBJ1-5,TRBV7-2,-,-,CASSLGGVLGQPQHF,TGTGCCAGCAGCTTAGGCGGGGTTTTAGGTCAGCCCCAGCATTTT
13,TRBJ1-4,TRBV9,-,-,CASSGTNNEKLFF,TGTGCCAGCAGCGGGACAAATAATGAAAAACTGTTTTTT
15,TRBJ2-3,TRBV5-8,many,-,CASEGGGESTDTQYF,TGTGCCAGCGAAGGGGGCGGGGAGAGCACAGATACGCAGTATTTT
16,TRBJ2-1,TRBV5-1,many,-,CASSDGFRQGGHEQFF,TGCGCCAGCAGCGACGGGTTCCGACAGGGAGGACATGAGCAGTTCTTC
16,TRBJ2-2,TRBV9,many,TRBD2,CASSPGTSVGTGELFF,TGTGCCAGCAGCCCAGGCACTAGCGTCGGAACCGGGGAGCTGTTTTTT
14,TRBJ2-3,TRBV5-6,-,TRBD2,CASSNWGGADTQYF,TGTGCCAGCAGCAATTGGGGGGGAGCTGATACGCAGTATTTT
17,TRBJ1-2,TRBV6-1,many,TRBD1,CASSDGQGASWSYGYTF,TGTGCCAGCAGTGATGGACAGGGGGCTTCTTGGTCCTATGGCTACACCTTC
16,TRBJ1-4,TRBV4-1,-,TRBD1,CASSSQTQGAGEKLFF,TGCGCCAGCAGCTCCCAGACCCAGGGGGCCGGTGAAAAACTGTTTTTT
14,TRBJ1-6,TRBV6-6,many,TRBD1,CASSPGRGYSPLHF,TGTGCCAGCAGCCCCGGCAGGGGGTACTCACCCCTCCACTTT
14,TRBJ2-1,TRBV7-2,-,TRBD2,CASSLGTRADTQFF,TGTGCCAGCAGCTTGGGGACTAGGGCAGATACGCAGTTCTTC
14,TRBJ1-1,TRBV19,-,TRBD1,CASSMGQGDLQAFF,TGTGCCAGTAGTATGGGACAGGGAGATTTGCAAGCTTTCTTT
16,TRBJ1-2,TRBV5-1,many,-,CASSLEGGDSIYGYTF,TGCGCCAGCAGCCTGGAGGGGGGAGATAGTATCTATGGCTACACCTTC
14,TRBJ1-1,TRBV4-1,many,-,CASSTRTGGAEAFF,TGCGCCAGCAGCACCCGGACGGGAGGGGCCGAAGCTTTCTTT
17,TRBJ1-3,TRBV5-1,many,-,CASSLEGGSSSGNTIYF,TGCGCCAGCAGCTTGGAGGGGGGGTCGAGCTCTGGAAACACCATATATTTT
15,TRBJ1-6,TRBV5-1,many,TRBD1,CASSTGDSLNSPLHF,TGCGCCAGCTCGACAGGGGACAGTCTAAATTCACCCCTCCACTTT
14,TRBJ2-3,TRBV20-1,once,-,CSARRGSSSSEQYF,TGCAGTGCTAGGAGGGGCTCCAGCTCCTCCGAGCAGTATTTT
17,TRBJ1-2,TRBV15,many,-,CATSRLSGTPLSYGYTF,TGTGCCACCAGCAGACTTTCCGGGACACCCCTCTCCTATGGCTACACCTTC
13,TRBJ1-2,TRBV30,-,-,CAWSNTGRVGYTF,TGTGCCTGGAGTAATACAGGGAGGGTCGGCTACACCTTC
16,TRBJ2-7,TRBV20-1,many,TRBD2,CSARDGASGIRYEQYF,TGCAGTGCTAGAGATGGAGCCAGCGGGATCCGGTACGAGCAGTACTTC
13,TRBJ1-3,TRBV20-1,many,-,CSARDSIGNTIYF,TGCAGTGCTAGAGATTCAATTGGAAACACCATATATTTT
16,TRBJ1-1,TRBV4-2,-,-,CASSQGTGRMNTEAFF,TGTGCCAGCAGCCAAGGTACTGGACGGATGAACACTGAAGCTTTCTTT
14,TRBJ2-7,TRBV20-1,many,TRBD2,CSAPPPGTRNEQYF,TGCAGTGCTCCCCCCCCCGGGACTAGAAACGAGCAGTACTTC
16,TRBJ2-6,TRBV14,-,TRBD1,CASSHLTGAPPSALTF,TGTGCCAGCAGCCACTTGACAGGGGCCCCCCCATCTGCCCTGACCTTC
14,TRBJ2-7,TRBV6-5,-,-,CASSRMTTSYEQYF,TGTGCCAGCAGTCGGATGACGACTTCCTACGAGCAGTACTTC
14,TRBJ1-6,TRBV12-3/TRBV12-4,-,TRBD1,CASLPPGQGSALHF,TGTGCCAGCCTCCCCCCCGGACAGGGCTCAGCCCTCCACTTT
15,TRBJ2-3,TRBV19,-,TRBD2,CASSVTSGSTDTQYF,TGTGCCAGTAGTGTAACTAGCGGGAGCACAGATACGCAGTATTTT
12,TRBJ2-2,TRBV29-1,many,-,CSSRVNTGELFF,TGCAGCTCTCGCGTGAACACCGGGGAGCTGTTTTTT
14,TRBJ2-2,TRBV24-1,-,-,CATSAYDITGELFF,TGTGCCACCAGTGCCTACGACATCACCGGGGAGCTGTTTTTT
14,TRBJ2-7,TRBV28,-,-,CASSNRQEHYEQYF,TGTGCCAGCAGTAACCGACAGGAACACTACGAGCAGTACTTC
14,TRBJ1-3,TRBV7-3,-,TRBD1,CASSAGTGWDTIYF,TGTGCCAGCAGCGCCGGGACAGGGTGGGACACCATATATTTT
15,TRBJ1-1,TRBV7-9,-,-,CASSLLGGVNTEAFF,TGTGCCAGCAGCCTCCTGGGCGGGGTGAACACTGAAGCTTTCTTT
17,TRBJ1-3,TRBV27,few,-,CASRPKGTGYSGNTIYF,TGTGCCAGCAGGCCTAAGGGAACAGGCTACTCTGGAAACACCATATATTTT